The next 18 T cell receptor beta chains were all read from a single sample in a study of blood T cells in healthy people across ages. The authors ran a second PCR of about 6 to 11 cycles using a sample-barcoded 5' primer and a J-beta primer mix. TCRdb re-analysed the 5' RACE reads in MiXCR, keeping a single row per CDR3 protein. The sample records some 730,000 distinct CDR3 sequences, 22% being singletons. Sequencing was performed on blood. All receptors derive from a man aged 65-85 years in good health.

This chain joins TRBV12-3 or TRBV12-4 and TRBJ1-5, with D uncertain. This CDR3 region has 15 residues. V dropped 3 bases and J dropped 1 base, with 10 bases sitting between them. CDR3 amino acids: CASSLDGRSNQPQHF. DNA of the CDR3: TGTGCCAGCAGTTTGGACGGACGGAGCAATCAGCCCCAGCATTTT.

J is TRBJ2-2 and V is TRBV15; D may be TRBD2 (7 bases). The germline V gene encodes CDR1 LNHNV and CDR2 YYDKDF (reference sequence). The CDR3 sequence is 17 residues long. The V end lost 0 bases, the J end lost 5 bases, and 16 bases lay between the germline ends. Written as DNA, the CDR3 is TGTGCCACCAGCAGAGATCTGGGGGGGCCTGGAACCGGGGAGCTGTTTTTT. Protein: CATSRDLGGPGTGELFF.

This clonotype came up many times. The V call is TRBV20-1, the J call TRBJ1-1, with unresolved D. V lost 8 bases and J 1 base, leaving 14 bases between the germline ends. The germline V gene encodes CDR1 DFQATT and CDR2 SNEGSKA (reference sequence). The CDR3 loop spans 13 amino acids. CDR3 sequence: CSPQGRTNTEAFF. The DNA for the CDR3 is TGCAGTCCACAAGGGCGGACGAACACTGAAGCTTTCTTT.

The sample holds a few counts of this clonotype. The chain recombines TRBV7-2 with TRBJ2-5, with 7 bases lining up with TRBD1. The CDR3 is 15 residues long. Germline-derived CDR1 and CDR2 are SGHTA and FQGNSA. J lost 4 bases, V lost 4 bases, and 9 bases had no gene match. DNA of the CDR3: TGTGCCAGCAGCTCCTCGAGAGGGGGCGGAGAGACCCAGTACTTC. Its translation: CASSSSRGGGETQYF.

V is TRBV18 and J is TRBJ2-5; D is possibly TRBD1 or TRBD2 (5 bases each). The CDR3 has 13 residues. Germline V gene sequence: CDR1 KGHSH, CDR2 LQKENI. The V end lost 3 bases, the J end lost 9 bases, and 14 bases lay between the germline ends. This CDR3 is CASSPSTLGAQYF. CDR3 bases: TGTGCCAGCTCACCGTCGACCTTGGGGGCCCAGTACTTC.

The chain carries TRBV3-1 and TRBJ1-4; 8 bases map to TRBD1. Trimming removed 0 bases from V and 8 bases from J; junction bases left unmatched: 11. The length of the CDR3 is 17 residues. The germline CDR1 and CDR2 sequences are LGHDT and YNNKEL (reference sequence). The CDR3 reads CASSQDYPGTGGEKLFF. The CDR3 DNA reads TGTGCCAGCAGCCAAGATTACCCCGGGACAGGCGGGGAAAAACTGTTTTTT.

This rearrangement joins TRBV25-1 to TRBJ1-4; the D is unclear. V was pared by 6 bases and J by 4 bases, with 9 bases between. Germline CDR1 is MGHDK and CDR2 is SYGVNS. This CDR3 comprises 13 residues. CDR3 in amino acids: CASSERVNEKLFF. In DNA, the CDR3 is TGTGCCAGCAGCGAACGTGTTAATGAAAAACTGTTTTTT.

This chain connects TRBV11-2 to TRBJ2-7; D ambiguous. Germline CDR1 is SGHAT and CDR2 is FQNNGV. CDR3 length: 14 residues. Trimming stripped 1 base from V and 3 bases from J, with 10 bases between. CDR3 sequence reads: CASSLVAGNYEQYF. The CDR3 DNA sequence: TGTGCCAGCAGCTTAGTGGCAGGAAACTACGAGCAGTACTTC.

In this sample, this clonotype turned up a few times. The chain joins TRBV18 to TRBJ2-6; a possible D gene is TRBD2 (5 bases). V lost 0 bases, J lost 2 bases, and 8 bases lay in between. Germline CDR1 and CDR2: KGHSH and LQKENI. This CDR3 has 16 amino acids. The CDR3 nucleotides read TGTGCCAGCTCACCACCGGTCGGGGCTGGGGCCAACGTCCTGACTTTC. Its translation is CASSPPVGAGANVLTF.

This clonotype turned up a few times. DNA for the CDR3: TGTGCCAGCAGTAACGTCGCCTATAATTCACCCCTCCACTTT. This encodes CASSNVAYNSPLHF. The rearrangement joins TRBV6-6 to TRBJ1-6; D remains unclear. V was cut by 5 bases and J by 2 bases, with 7 bases left in between. The CDR3 consists of 14 residues. Germline V CDR1 and CDR2: MNHNY, SVGAGI (reference sequence).

This clonotype has a count of ten or more. The rearrangement uses TRBV5-1 and TRBJ1-4; D ambiguous. The germline gives CDR1 SGHRS, CDR2 YFSETQ. V was pared by 0 bases and J by 4 bases, with 10 bases between. There are 15 residues in the CDR3. CDR3 residues: CASSLETAFNEKLFF. The CDR3 DNA is TGCGCCAGCAGCTTGGAAACCGCCTTTAATGAAAAACTGTTTTTT.

This clonotype came up a few times. The CDR3 nucleotides read TGCAGCGTTGAAGCCCGCAGGGGCAATGCCGGGGAGCTGTTTTTT. It encodes CSVEARRGNAGELFF. The chain uses TRBV29-1 and TRBJ2-2, with D tentatively TRBD1 (6 bases). V lost 1 base, J lost 6 bases, and 15 bases lay in between. CDR3 length equals 15 residues. The germline CDR1 and CDR2 sequences are SQVTM and ANQGSEA.

The gene calls are TRBV20-1 and TRBJ2-3; 10 bases are a match to TRBD2. The CDR3 runs 14 residues. The germline V gene has CDR1 DFQATT and CDR2 SNEGSKA (reference sequence). With V trimmed by 6 bases and J by 3 bases, 6 bases remained unmatched. The chain's CDR3 is CSASGTSVTDTQYF. Here the CDR3 DNA reads TGCAGTGCAAGCGGGACTAGCGTTACAGATACGCAGTATTTT.

This rearrangement joins TRBV14 to TRBJ2-1; 8 bases are shared with TRBD2. V gave up 2 bases and J gave up 0 bases; unmatched junction bases: 6. Germline V gene data show CDR1 as SGHDN and CDR2 as FVKESK. The CDR3 is made up of 17 amino acids. For the CDR3, the DNA is TGTGCCAGCAGCCAAATGCGCGGGGGGCTCTCCTACAATGAGCAGTTCTTC. Its translation: CASSQMRGGLSYNEQFF.

J is TRBJ1-2 and V is TRBV7-9; no firm D call. CDR1 is SEHNR and CDR2 is FQNEAQ in the germline V gene (reference sequence). The CDR3 is 12 residues long. V was trimmed by 1 base and J by 7 bases, leaving 7 bases between them. The CDR3 reads CASSLEQTGYTF. In DNA, the CDR3 is TGTGCCAGCAGCTTAGAGCAGACTGGCTACACCTTC.

The genes are TRBV10-3 and TRBJ2-6; 12 bases fit TRBD1. In germline, CDR1 is ENHRY, CDR2 SYGVKD. V lost 6 bases to trimming and J lost 0 bases; unmatched junction nucleotides: 9. CDR3 length equals 19 residues. DNA of the CDR3: TGTGCCATCAGACCGGGACAGGGGGCGAAAACCTCTGGGGCCAACGTCCTGACTTTC. Encoded protein: CAIRPGQGAKTSGANVLTF.

The J gene is TRBJ1-1, the V gene TRBV16; D not certain. The V gene's germline CDR1 is KGHSY and CDR2 FQNENV. The CDR3 has 14 amino acids. V dropped 6 bases and J dropped 1 base, with 12 bases sitting between them. CDR3 loop: CASSLLLTNTEAFF. The DNA for the CDR3 is TGTGCCAGCAGTCTCTTACTCACGAACACTGAAGCTTTCTTT.

This clonotype was recorded many times. The CDR3 loop is CASSQGWYNEQFF. The CDR3 bases are TGTGCCAGCAGCCAAGGTTGGTACAATGAGCAGTTCTTC. V and J are TRBV14 and TRBJ2-1; D unclear. The V gene's germline CDR1 is SGHDN and CDR2 FVKESK. Trimming took off 1 base at V and 4 bases at J, with 5 bases between the two ends. The CDR3 consists of 13 residues.